A selection of T cell receptor beta chains follows, all from one sample in a study of blood T cell repertoires in COVID-19. TCRdb's table, derived via immunoSEQ multiplex PCR, lists solely in-frame clones and lacks some. The table shows about 260,000 clones, with about four fifths occurring only once. Sequencing was carried out using peripheral blood. The receptors come from a woman aged 50 to 65 who had recovered from COVID-19. Each CDR3 is given with its conserved first and last residue. Each record gives: CDR3 protein, CDR3 DNA, J gene, D gene, clone size, V gene. A D gene is named only where the DNA matches it firmly. Expanded clones are given a class, and other clones once, few, many or no size at all.

cdr3_aa: CASSSRGNTEAFF; cdr3_nt: TGCGCCAGCAGCTCGCGGGGAAACACTGAAGCTTTCTTT; j_call: TRBJ1-1; d_call: -; clone_size: -; v_call: TRBV5-1
cdr3_aa: CASSRTRDSNSPLHF; cdr3_nt: TGTGCCAGTAGTAGAACCCGGGACTCCAATTCACCCCTCCACTTT; j_call: TRBJ1-6; d_call: -; clone_size: -; v_call: TRBV19
cdr3_aa: CASTSLGGQGNYGYTF; cdr3_nt: TGCGCCAGCACCTCCCTGGGGGGACAGGGGAACTATGGCTACACCTTC; j_call: TRBJ1-2; d_call: TRBD1; clone_size: -; v_call: TRBV4-1
cdr3_aa: CASSAGLAGGEQYF; cdr3_nt: TGTGCCAGCAGCGCGGGACTAGCGGGGGGTGAGCAGTACTTC; j_call: TRBJ2-7; d_call: TRBD2; clone_size: -; v_call: TRBV7-2
cdr3_aa: CASSEGPSPLHGYTF; cdr3_nt: TGTGCCAGCAGTGAAGGTCCGAGCCCCCTTCATGGCTACACCTTC; j_call: TRBJ1-2; d_call: -; clone_size: -; v_call: TRBV2
cdr3_aa: CASSDPGRAYSYNEQFF; cdr3_nt: TGTGCCAGCAGTGACCCGGGGAGGGCTTACTCCTACAATGAGCAGTTCTTC; j_call: TRBJ2-1; d_call: TRBD2; clone_size: -; v_call: TRBV25-1
cdr3_aa: CASSLEGRKGSGANVLTF; cdr3_nt: TGTGCCAGCAGCTTAGAGGGCAGGAAGGGGTCTGGGGCCAACGTCCTGACTTTC; j_call: TRBJ2-6; d_call: -; clone_size: -; v_call: TRBV7-9
cdr3_aa: CSASTLSGGQETQYF; cdr3_nt: TGCAGTGCCAGTACTTTATCGGGGGGCCAAGAGACCCAGTACTTC; j_call: TRBJ2-5; d_call: TRBD2; clone_size: few; v_call: TRBV20-1
cdr3_aa: CASSLEFGDRDSYEQYF; cdr3_nt: TGTGCCAGCAGCTTAGAATTTGGGGACAGAGACTCCTACGAGCAGTACTTC; j_call: TRBJ2-7; d_call: TRBD1; clone_size: -; v_call: TRBV7-2
cdr3_aa: CASSLTGDRRSEAFF; cdr3_nt: TGTGCCAGCAGTTTAACGGGCGACAGGCGGTCAGAAGCTTTCTTT; j_call: TRBJ1-1; d_call: -; clone_size: few; v_call: TRBV27
cdr3_aa: CSVDTPAKTSGRAAGGQETQYF; cdr3_nt: TGCAGCGTTGACACCCCCGCGAAGACTAGCGGGAGGGCCGCCGGGGGCCAAGAGACCCAGTACTTC; j_call: TRBJ2-5; d_call: TRBD2; clone_size: many; v_call: TRBV29-1
cdr3_aa: CASSPSVWSTDTQYF; cdr3_nt: TGTGCCAGCAGCCCTAGCGTGTGGAGCACAGATACGCAGTATTTT; j_call: TRBJ2-3; d_call: -; clone_size: -; v_call: TRBV7-2
cdr3_aa: CASSIGNTIYF; cdr3_nt: TGTGCCAGCAGCATCGGAAACACCATATATTTT; j_call: TRBJ1-3; d_call: -; clone_size: -; v_call: TRBV6-5
cdr3_aa: CASSEYTGGRYGYTF; cdr3_nt: TGTGCCAGCAGCGAATATACAGGGGGCAGGTATGGCTACACCTTC; j_call: TRBJ1-2; d_call: TRBD1; clone_size: -; v_call: TRBV27
cdr3_aa: CASSTSYEQYF; cdr3_nt: TGTGCCAGCAGTACCAGCTACGAGCAGTACTTC; j_call: TRBJ2-7; d_call: -; clone_size: once; v_call: TRBV28
cdr3_aa: CASSESPWLGAYNEQFF; cdr3_nt: TGTGCCAGCAGTGAATCCCCCTGGCTAGGAGCCTACAATGAGCAGTTCTTC; j_call: TRBJ2-1; d_call: -; clone_size: once; v_call: TRBV6-1